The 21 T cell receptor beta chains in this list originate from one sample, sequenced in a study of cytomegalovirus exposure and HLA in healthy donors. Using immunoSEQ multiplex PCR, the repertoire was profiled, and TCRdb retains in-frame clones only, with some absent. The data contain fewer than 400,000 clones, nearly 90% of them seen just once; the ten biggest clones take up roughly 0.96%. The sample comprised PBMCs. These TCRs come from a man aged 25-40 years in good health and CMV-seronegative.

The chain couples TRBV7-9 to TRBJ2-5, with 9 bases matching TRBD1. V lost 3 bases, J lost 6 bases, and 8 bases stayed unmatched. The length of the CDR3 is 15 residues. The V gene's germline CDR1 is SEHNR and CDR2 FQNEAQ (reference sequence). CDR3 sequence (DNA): TGTGCCAGCAGCTTTGAGGACAGGGGTTTGAAGACCCAGTACTTC. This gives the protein CASSFEDRGLKTQYF.

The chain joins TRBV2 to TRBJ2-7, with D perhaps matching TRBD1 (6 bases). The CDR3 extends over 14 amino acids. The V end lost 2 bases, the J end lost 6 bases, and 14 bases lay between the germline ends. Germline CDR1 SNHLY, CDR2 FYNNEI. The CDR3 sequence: CASSESAGVSEQYF. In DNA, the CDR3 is TGTGCCAGCAGTGAATCCGCAGGGGTCTCCGAGCAGTACTTC.

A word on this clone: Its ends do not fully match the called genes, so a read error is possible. The DNA for the CDR3 is TGCGCCAGCCGCTTCCAGGGGACTGAAGCTTTCTTT. Translating it yields CASRFQGTEAFF. This sequence joins TRBV5-1 and TRBJ1-1; a possible D gene is TRBD1 (6 bases). Germline V lookup: CDR1 SGHRS, CDR2 YFSETQ. There are 12 residues in the CDR3.

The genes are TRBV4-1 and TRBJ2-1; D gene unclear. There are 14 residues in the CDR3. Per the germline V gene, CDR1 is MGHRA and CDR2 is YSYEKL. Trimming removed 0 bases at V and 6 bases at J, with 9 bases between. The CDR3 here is CASSQDPLSNEQFF. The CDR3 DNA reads TGCGCCAGCAGCCAAGATCCCCTAAGCAATGAGCAGTTCTTC.

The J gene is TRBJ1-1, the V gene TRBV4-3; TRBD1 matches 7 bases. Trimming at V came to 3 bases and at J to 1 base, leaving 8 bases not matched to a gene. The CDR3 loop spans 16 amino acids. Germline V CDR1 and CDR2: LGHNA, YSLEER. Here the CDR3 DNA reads TGCGCCAGCAGCCACTCCCCTCGACAGGGGAACACTGAAGCTTTCTTT. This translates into CASSHSPRQGNTEAFF.

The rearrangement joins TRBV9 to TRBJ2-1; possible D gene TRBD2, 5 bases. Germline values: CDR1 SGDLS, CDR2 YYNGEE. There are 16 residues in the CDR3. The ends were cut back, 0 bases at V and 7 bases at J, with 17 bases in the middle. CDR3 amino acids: CASSVGGSASWNEQFF. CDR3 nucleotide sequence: TGTGCCAGCAGCGTAGGGGGTAGCGCCTCTTGGAATGAGCAGTTCTTC.

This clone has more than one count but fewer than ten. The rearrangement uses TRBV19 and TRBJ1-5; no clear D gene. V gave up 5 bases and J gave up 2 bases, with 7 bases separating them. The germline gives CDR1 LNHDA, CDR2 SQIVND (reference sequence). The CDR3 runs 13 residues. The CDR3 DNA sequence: TGTGCCAGTAGTCCGAGGGGCAATCAGCCCCAGCATTTT. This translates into CASSPRGNQPQHF.

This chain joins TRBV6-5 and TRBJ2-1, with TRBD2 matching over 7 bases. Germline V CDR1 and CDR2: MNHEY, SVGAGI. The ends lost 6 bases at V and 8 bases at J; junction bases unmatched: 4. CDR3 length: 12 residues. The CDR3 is CASSTLADEQFF. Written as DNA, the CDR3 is TGTGCCAGCAGCACTCTAGCGGATGAGCAGTTCTTC.

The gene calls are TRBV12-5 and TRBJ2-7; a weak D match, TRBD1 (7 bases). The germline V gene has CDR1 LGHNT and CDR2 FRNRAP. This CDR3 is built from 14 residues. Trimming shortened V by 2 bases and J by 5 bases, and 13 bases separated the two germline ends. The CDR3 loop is CASGLRAGGHEQYF. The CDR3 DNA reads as TGTGCTAGTGGTTTGAGGGCAGGGGGGCACGAGCAGTACTTC.

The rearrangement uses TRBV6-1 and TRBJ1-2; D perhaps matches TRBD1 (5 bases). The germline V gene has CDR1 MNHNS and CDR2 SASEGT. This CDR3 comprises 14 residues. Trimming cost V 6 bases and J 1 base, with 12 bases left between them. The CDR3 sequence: CASRPQTVNYGYTF. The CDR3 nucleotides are TGTGCCAGCAGACCTCAGACAGTTAACTATGGCTACACCTTC.

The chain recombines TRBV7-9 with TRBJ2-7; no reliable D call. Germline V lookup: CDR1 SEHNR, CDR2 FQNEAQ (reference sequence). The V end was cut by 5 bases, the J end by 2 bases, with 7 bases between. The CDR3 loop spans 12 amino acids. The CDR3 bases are TGTGCCAGCAGCCCTGTAACCTACGAGCAGTACTTC. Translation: CASSPVTYEQYF.

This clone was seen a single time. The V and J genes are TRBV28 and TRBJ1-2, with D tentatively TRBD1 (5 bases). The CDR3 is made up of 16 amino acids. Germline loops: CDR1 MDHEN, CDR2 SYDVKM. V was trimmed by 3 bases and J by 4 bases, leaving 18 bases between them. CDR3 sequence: CASSLSGSRQGYGYTF. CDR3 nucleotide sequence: TGTGCCAGCAGTTTGTCGGGCAGCCGGCAGGGCTATGGCTACACCTTC.

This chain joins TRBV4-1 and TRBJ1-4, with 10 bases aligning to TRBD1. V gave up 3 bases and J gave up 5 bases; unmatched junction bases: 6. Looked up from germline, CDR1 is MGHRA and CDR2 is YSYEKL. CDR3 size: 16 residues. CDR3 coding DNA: TGCGCCAGCAGCCAGCCCGGGACAGGGGTCAATGAAAAACTGTTTTTT. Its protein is CASSQPGTGVNEKLFF.

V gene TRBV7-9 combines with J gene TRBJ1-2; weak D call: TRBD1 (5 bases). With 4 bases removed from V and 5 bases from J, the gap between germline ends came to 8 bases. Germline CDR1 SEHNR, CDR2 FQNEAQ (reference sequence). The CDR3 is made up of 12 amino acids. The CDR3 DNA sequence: TGTGCCAGCAGCTCTGCAGGGTATGGCTACACCTTC. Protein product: CASSSAGYGYTF.

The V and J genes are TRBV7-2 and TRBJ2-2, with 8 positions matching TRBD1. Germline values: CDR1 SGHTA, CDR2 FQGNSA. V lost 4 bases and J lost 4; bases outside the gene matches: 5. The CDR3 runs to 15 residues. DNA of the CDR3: TGTGCCAGCAGCTCCTCGGGACAGGTCACCGGGGAGCTGTTTTTT. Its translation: CASSSSGQVTGELFF.

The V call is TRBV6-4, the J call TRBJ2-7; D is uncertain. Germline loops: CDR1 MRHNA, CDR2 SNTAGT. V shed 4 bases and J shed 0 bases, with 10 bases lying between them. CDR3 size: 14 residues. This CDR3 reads CASSANTGSYEQYF. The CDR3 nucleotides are TGTGCCAGCAGTGCAAATACGGGCTCCTACGAGCAGTACTTC.

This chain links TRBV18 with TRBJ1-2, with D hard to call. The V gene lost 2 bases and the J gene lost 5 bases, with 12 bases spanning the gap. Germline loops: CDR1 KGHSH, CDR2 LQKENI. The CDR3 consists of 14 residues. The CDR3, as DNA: TGTGCCAGCTCACCATCGGGCGGGTCTTATGGCTACACCTTC. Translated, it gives CASSPSGGSYGYTF.

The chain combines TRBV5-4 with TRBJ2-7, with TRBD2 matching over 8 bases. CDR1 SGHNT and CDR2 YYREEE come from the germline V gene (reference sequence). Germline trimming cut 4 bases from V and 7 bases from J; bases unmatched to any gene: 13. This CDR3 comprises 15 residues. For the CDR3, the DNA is TGTGCCAGCAGCCGGGGGGGTGACAGACGTCGTGAGCAGTACTTC. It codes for CASSRGGDRRREQYF. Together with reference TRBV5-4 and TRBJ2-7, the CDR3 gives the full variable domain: ETGVTQSPTHLIKTRGQQVTLRCSSQSGHNTVSWYQQALGQGPQFIFQYYREEENGRGNFPPRFSGLQFPNYSSELNVNALELDDSALYLCASSRGGDRRREQYFGPGTRLTVT.

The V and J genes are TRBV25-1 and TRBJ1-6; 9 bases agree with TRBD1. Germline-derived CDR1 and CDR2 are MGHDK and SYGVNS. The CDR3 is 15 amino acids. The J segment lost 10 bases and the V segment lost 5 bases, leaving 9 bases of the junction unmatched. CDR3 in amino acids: CASSQGGQGESPLHF. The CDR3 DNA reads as TGTGCCAGCAGTCAGGGGGGACAGGGAGAATCACCCCTCCACTTT. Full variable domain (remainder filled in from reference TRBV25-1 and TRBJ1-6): EADIYQTPRYLVIGTGKKITLECSQTMGHDKMYWYQQDPGMELHLIHYSYGVNSTEKGDLSSESTVSRIRTEHFPLTLESARPSHTSQYLCASSQGGQGESPLHFGNGTRLTVT.

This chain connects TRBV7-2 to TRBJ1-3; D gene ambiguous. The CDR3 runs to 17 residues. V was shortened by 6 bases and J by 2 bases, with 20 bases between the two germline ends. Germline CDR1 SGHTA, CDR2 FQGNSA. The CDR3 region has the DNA TGTGCCAGCAGGACGTCAAGGGATGGAGGACCTGGAAACACCATATATTTT. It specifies CASRTSRDGGPGNTIYF.

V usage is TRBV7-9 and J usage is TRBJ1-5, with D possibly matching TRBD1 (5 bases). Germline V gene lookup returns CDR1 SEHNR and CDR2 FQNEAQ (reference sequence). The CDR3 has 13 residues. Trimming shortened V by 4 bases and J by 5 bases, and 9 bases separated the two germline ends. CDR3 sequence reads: CASSSTGDQPQHF. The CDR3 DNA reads TGTGCCAGCAGCTCTACGGGGGATCAGCCCCAGCATTTT.